The rows below give T cell receptor beta chains drawn from one sample of a study of cytomegalovirus exposure and HLA in healthy donors. The method was immunoSEQ multiplex PCR; TCRdb's version includes in-frame clones alone and lacks a portion of them. The repertoire includes about 160,000 clones, 81% of them detected once, and approximately 2.1% sits in the top ten. Sequenced: PBMCs. These receptors originate from a woman aged 18-29 years in good health and CMV-seronegative. CDR3s include the opening cysteine and the closing phenylalanine or tryptophan. The D gene is left open where the match is weak. Rows give clone size only sometimes, using once, few, many, or a class for an expanded clone.

j_call	clone_size	d_call	v_call	cdr3_nt	cdr3_aa
TRBJ1-3	.	.	TRBV7-9	TGTTCCAGCAGCGACGGCAGGCCACTCTCTGGAAACACCATATATTTT	CSSSDGRPLSGNTIYF
TRBJ1-1	few	.	TRBV7-2	TGTGCCAGCAGCTTAGGCCCGGACTCGAGGGCCATCTTT	CASSLGPDSRAIF
TRBJ2-5	.	TRBD1	TRBV7-9	TGTGCCAGCAGCACCCGACAGGGTTGGGAGACCCAGTACTTC	CASSTRQGWETQYF
TRBJ1-2	.	.	TRBV11-2	TGTGCCAGCAGCCTGCGTGGGGGGTCTGGCTACACCTTC	CASSLRGGSGYTF
TRBJ1-2	.	TRBD1	TRBV30	TGTGCCTGGAGTGTACAGGGGGCGCTCGGCTACACCTTC	CAWSVQGALGYTF
TRBJ2-3	.	.	TRBV15	TGTGCCACCGCTAGGCGGGGTAAGGATACGCAGTATTTT	CATARRGKDTQYF
TRBJ1-1	.	TRBD1	TRBV7-6	TGTGCCAGCAGCCGGACAGGGGGACTGGACACTGAAGCTTTCTTT	CASSRTGGLDTEAFF
TRBJ2-7	.	TRBD1	TRBV18	TGTGCCAGCTCGTACCGACAGGGGGCGGATGAGCAGTACTTC	CASSYRQGADEQYF
TRBJ1-2	.	.	TRBV7-2	TGTGCCAGCAGCTTAGGCTTCGGTCGGCAGGGGAACGACTATGGCTACACCTTC	CASSLGFGRQGNDYGYTF
TRBJ2-2	once	.	TRBV19	TGTGCCAGTAGTATGAGGCGTCAGGGAGGCGACACCGGGGAGCTGTTTTTT	CASSMRRQGGDTGELFF
TRBJ2-7	.	.	TRBV5-1	TGCGCCAGCAGCTCCGTGGGGGGAGAGGCCGAGCAGTACTTC	CASSSVGGEAEQYF
TRBJ1-1	.	.	TRBV6-1	TGTGCCAGCAGCGAAGGTTGGAGGAACACTGAAGCTTTCTTT	CASSEGWRNTEAFF
TRBJ2-5	.	.	TRBV5-1	TGCGCCAGCAGTTTGGGAGTCAACCAAGAGACCCAGTACTTC	CASSLGVNQETQYF
TRBJ2-5	.	TRBD2	TRBV7-8	TGTGCCAGCAGCTTACTAGCGGGGGGTCAAGAGACCCAGTACTTC	CASSLLAGGQETQYF
TRBJ2-6	.	TRBD1	TRBV10-2	TGCGCCAGCAGTTTCAAAGCCGGGACAGGGCCTAGCTCTGGGGCCAACGTCCTGACTTTC	CASSFKAGTGPSSGANVLTF
TRBJ1-6	.	.	TRBV7-9	TGTGCCAGCAGCTTAGTAGCTGGGGGCTACTCACCCCTCCACTTT	CASSLVAGGYSPLHF
TRBJ1-2	.	TRBD1	TRBV6-1	TGTGCCAGCAGTTCTACCGGGACAGGGTTTGGCTACACCTTC	CASSSTGTGFGYTF
TRBJ1-1	once	TRBD1	TRBV6-1	TGTGCCAGCCCAAGGGACAGGGGAGGGAGCACTGAAGCTTTCTTT	CASPRDRGGSTEAFF
TRBJ2-3	.	TRBD2	TRBV4-1	TGCGCCAGCAGCCTCCTCGGGGGGGCAGATACGCAGTATTTT	CASSLLGGADTQYF
TRBJ2-1	once	TRBD1	TRBV18	TGTGCCAGCTCACTTGGGACAGCCAGCTCCTACAATGAGCAGTTCTTC	CASSLGTASSYNEQFF
TRBJ2-3	.	TRBD2	TRBV5-1	TGCGCCAGCAGCTTGGACCAGCGGGGGGGTCTGAATACGCAGTATTTT	CASSLDQRGGLNTQYF
TRBJ1-1	few	TRBD1	TRBV9	TGTGCCAGCAGCGTAGGTTGGTCACCACAGGGGGCTTTTCCGGACACTGAAGCTTTCTTT	CASSVGWSPQGAFPDTEAFF
TRBJ1-6	.	TRBD1	TRBV7-9	TGTGCCAGCAGCTTAACCCCCGGGACAGGCTTTTATAATTCACCCCTCCACTTT	CASSLTPGTGFYNSPLHF
TRBJ1-6	few	TRBD1	TRBV7-9	TGTGCCAGCAGCCGACAGGGGCAATGGCCTAATTCACCCCTCCACTTT	CASSRQGQWPNSPLHF
TRBJ1-1	.	.	TRBV27	TGTGCCAGCAGTCCGACAGTGATGAACACTGAAGCTTTCTTT	CASSPTVMNTEAFF
TRBJ2-7	.	.	TRBV2	TGTGCCATCAGTGGGTCAGGGTCCCCCTACGAGCAGTACTTC	CAISGSGSPYEQYF
TRBJ2-1	.	TRBD2	TRBV13	TGTGCCAGCAGCTTATATAGCGGGGGGGGTTACAATGAGCAGTTCTTC	CASSLYSGGGYNEQFF
TRBJ1-3	.	TRBD1	TRBV25-1	TGTGCCAGCAGTGAATCTCACAGGGGCTACTCTGGAAACACCATATATTTT	CASSESHRGYSGNTIYF
TRBJ1-2	.	.	TRBV2	TGTGCCAGCAGCCAGGAATACACTAACTATGGCTACACCTTC	CASSQEYTNYGYTF
TRBJ1-5	.	.	TRBV7-9	TGTGCCAGCAGCCTCAGGGAAGGGGATCAGCCCCAGCATTTT	CASSLREGDQPQHF
TRBJ2-3	.	.	TRBV7-7	TGTGCTAGCAGCTTATCCAGGTCTAGCACAGATACGCAGTATTTT	CASSLSRSSTDTQYF
TRBJ2-1	.	TRBD2	TRBV2	TGTGCCAGCAGTGGCTCCCGGGAGGGCCTCAATGAGCAGTTCTTC	CASSGSREGLNEQFF
TRBJ2-5	.	TRBD1	TRBV2	TGTGCCAGCACCACCCCCGGGACAGGGGAAGAGACCCAGTACTTC	CASTTPGTGEETQYF
TRBJ2-1	once	TRBD2	TRBV11-2	TGTGCCAGCGGCTTAGTGGGGGGGAGATACAATGAGCAGTTCTTC	CASGLVGGRYNEQFF
TRBJ2-5	.	TRBD1	TRBV7-9	TGTGCCAGCAGCTTAACAGGGGGCGGAGAGACCCAGTACTTC	CASSLTGGGETQYF
TRBJ1-4	.	TRBD1	TRBV9	TGTGCCAGCAGCGAGACAGGGGGTTACGAAAAACTGTTTTTT	CASSETGGYEKLFF
TRBJ1-3	few	.	TRBV18	TGTGCCAGCTCACCCACAGGATTTGGAAACACCATATATTTT	CASSPTGFGNTIYF
TRBJ1-4	.	.	TRBV18	TGTGCCAGCTCCCGCGGGCTCGGGGAACAAGAAAAACTGTTTTTT	CASSRGLGEQEKLFF
TRBJ1-5	.	.	TRBV15	TGTGCCACCGGCAGATCTGGGGCTCAGCCCCAGCATTTT	CATGRSGAQPQHF
TRBJ1-3	few	TRBD1	TRBV13	TGTGCCAGCAGCGTGCGACAGGGGACTGGAAACACCATATATTTT	CASSVRQGTGNTIYF
TRBJ1-4	.	TRBD1	TRBV6-5	TGTGCCAGCAGTGAACAGGGGTCTAATGAAAAACTGTTTTTT	CASSEQGSNEKLFF
TRBJ1-1	once	.	TRBV29-1	TGCAGCGTTGAACGGGGAACTCGTACTGAAGCTTTCTTT	CSVERGTRTEAFF
TRBJ1-6	.	TRBD1	TRBV6-5	TGTGCCAGCAGCCTGGACAGGGGTTGGGATTCACCCCTCCACTTT	CASSLDRGWDSPLHF
TRBJ2-7	.	TRBD1	TRBV27	TGTGCCAGCAGTTTATCAGTGACAGGGGCAAACTACGAGCAGTACTTC	CASSLSVTGANYEQYF
TRBJ2-1	few	.	TRBV5-6	TGTGCCAGCAGCACGAACGGGAGACCCCCGTTCTTC	CASSTNGRPPFF
TRBJ2-2	.	TRBD1	TRBV2	TGTGCCAGCTCCCGGACAGGAAACACCGGGGAGCTGTTTTTT	CASSRTGNTGELFF
TRBJ1-2	.	TRBD1	TRBV13	TGTGCCAGCAGCTTGAGACAGGGGTTCTATGGCTACACCTTC	CASSLRQGFYGYTF
TRBJ2-7	.	.	TRBV7-8	TGTGCCAGCAGCTCAAGACACCTCTCCTACGAGCAGTACTTC	CASSSRHLSYEQYF
TRBJ1-5	.	TRBD1	TRBV19	TGTGCCAGTAGTGGGGACAGGGTGAGCAATCAGCCCCAGCATTTT	CASSGDRVSNQPQHF
TRBJ1-3	.	TRBD1	TRBV7-8	TGTGCCAGCAGCTCGAACCGCGGGACAGTCTCTGGAAACACCATATATTTT	CASSSNRGTVSGNTIYF
TRBJ1-5	.	TRBD1	TRBV2	TGTGCCAGCACCCGGGACAGTTACAATCAGCCCCAGCATTTT	CASTRDSYNQPQHF
TRBJ2-1	.	.	TRBV5-1	TGCGCCAGCAGCTCAGAGAGGTTGAGCTCCTACAATGAGCAGTTCTTC	CASSSERLSSYNEQFF
TRBJ2-1	.	TRBD2	TRBV6-5	TGTGCCAGCAGGGCACTAGCGGGAGCCTACAATGAGCAGTTCTTC	CASRALAGAYNEQFF
TRBJ1-1	.	TRBD1	TRBV5-1	TGCGCCAGCAAAGCCGGGACAGGGAACACTGAAGCTTTCTTT	CASKAGTGNTEAFF
TRBJ1-5	.	.	TRBV28	TGTGCCAGCAGTTTAATAGGTACAGCCAGTGACTACAATCAGCCCCAGCATTTT	CASSLIGTASDYNQPQHF
TRBJ1-4	.	.	TRBV27	TGTGCCAGCAGTCAGCCAGGGACAACTAATGAAAAACTGTTTTTT	CASSQPGTTNEKLFF
TRBJ1-6	.	.	TRBV27	TGTGCCAGCAGTCCCGCGCGGGACCCCTATAATTCACCCCTCCACTTT	CASSPARDPYNSPLHF